This T cell receptor beta chain was sequenced during a study of T cell responses to AZD1222 COVID-19 vaccine. Study-wide points: Donors, mostly white British, included more females; clonal diversity was possibly underestimated.

The sample holds one count of this clone. The antigen is undetermined. CDR1 and CDR2 (germline): MNHNS, SASEGT. Trimming cost V 2 bases and J 2 bases; bases outside gene matches: 6. This CDR3 has 16 residues. Clones were read by immunoSEQ multiplex PCR, and TCRdb kept only the in-frame ones, dropping some. The profile shows 170,000 or so clones, 80% to 95% of them singletons. This specimen was peripheral blood, taken 28 days after the second dose of the MenACWY control vaccine. The source of this sequence is an adult who received the MenACWY meningococcal vaccine as a control. The chain combines TRBV6-1 with TRBJ2-5, with 9 bases that match TRBD1. CDR3: CASSERQGGIQETQYF. CDR3 coding DNA: TGTGCCAGCAGTGAAAGACAGGGGGGGATTCAAGAGACCCAGTACTTC.